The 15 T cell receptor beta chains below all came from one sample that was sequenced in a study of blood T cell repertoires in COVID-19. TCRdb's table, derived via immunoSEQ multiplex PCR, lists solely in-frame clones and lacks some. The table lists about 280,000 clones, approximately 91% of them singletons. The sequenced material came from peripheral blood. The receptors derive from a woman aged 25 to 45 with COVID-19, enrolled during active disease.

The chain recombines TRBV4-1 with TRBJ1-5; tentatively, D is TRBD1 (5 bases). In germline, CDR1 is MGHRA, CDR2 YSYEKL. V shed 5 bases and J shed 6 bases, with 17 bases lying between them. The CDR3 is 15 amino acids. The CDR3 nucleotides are TGCGCCAGCAGCAAAGGGGAAAGGGGAGGTCAGCCCCAGCATTTT. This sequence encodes CASSKGERGGQPQHF.

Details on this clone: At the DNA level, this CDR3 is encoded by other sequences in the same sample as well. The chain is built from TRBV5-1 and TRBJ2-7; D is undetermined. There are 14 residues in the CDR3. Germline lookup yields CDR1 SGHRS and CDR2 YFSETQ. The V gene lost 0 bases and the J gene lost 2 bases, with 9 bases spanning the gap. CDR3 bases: TGCGCCAGCAGCTTGGGGTCAGGCGCCTACGAGCAGTACTTC. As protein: CASSLGSGAYEQYF.

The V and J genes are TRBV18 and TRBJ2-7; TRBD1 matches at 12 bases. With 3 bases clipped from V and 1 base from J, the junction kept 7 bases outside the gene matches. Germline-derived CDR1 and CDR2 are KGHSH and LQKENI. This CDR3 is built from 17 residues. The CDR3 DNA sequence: TGTGCCAGCTCACCGCTAGGGACAGGGGGCTTTTCCTACGAGCAGTACTTC. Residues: CASSPLGTGGFSYEQYF.

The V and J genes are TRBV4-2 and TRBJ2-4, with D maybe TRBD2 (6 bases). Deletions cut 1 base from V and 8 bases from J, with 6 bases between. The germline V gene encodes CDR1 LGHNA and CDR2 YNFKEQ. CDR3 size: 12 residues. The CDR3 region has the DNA TGTGCCAGCAGCCAAGGGGGGGACATTCAGTACTTC. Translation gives CASSQGGDIQYF.

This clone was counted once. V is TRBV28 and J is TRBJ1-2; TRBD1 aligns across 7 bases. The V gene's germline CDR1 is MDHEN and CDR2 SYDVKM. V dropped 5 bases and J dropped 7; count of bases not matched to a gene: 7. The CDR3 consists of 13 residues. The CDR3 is CASSIQGMAGYTF. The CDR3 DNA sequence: TGTGCCAGCAGTATACAGGGGATGGCTGGCTACACCTTC.

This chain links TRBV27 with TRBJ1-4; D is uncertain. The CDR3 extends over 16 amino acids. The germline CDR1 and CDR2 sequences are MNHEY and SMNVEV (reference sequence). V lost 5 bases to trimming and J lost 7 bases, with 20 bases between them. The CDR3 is CASSIALGSVSEKLFF. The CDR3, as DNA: TGTGCCAGCAGTATCGCCCTGGGGAGCGTTAGTGAAAAACTGTTTTTT. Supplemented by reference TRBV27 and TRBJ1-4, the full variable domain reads EAQVTQNPRYLITVTGKKLTVTCSQNMNHEYMSWYRQDPGLGLRQIYYSMNVEVTDKGDVPEGYKVSRKEKRNFPLILESPSPNQTSLYFCASSIALGSVSEKLFFGSGTQLSVL.

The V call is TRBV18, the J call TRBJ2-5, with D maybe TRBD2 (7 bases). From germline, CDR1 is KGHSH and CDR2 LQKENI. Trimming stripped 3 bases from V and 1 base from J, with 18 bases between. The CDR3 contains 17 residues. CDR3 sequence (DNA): TGTGCCAGCTCACCGCCGCGAGGGGGGGCCTTCCAAGAGACCCAGTACTTC. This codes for CASSPPRGGAFQETQYF. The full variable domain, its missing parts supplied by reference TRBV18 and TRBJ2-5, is NAGVMQNPRHLVRRRGQEARLRCSPMKGHSHVYWYRQLPEEGLKFMVYLQKENIIDESGMPKERFSAEFPKEGPSILRIQQVVRGDSAAYFCASSPPRGGAFQETQYFGPGTRLLVL.

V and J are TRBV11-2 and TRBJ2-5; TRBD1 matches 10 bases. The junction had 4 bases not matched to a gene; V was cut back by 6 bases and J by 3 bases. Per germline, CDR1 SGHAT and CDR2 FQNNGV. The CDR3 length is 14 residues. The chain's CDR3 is CASRGQGFEETQYF. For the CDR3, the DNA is TGTGCCAGCAGGGGACAGGGGTTCGAAGAGACCCAGTACTTC.

CDR3 residues: CASSLEVLAGDIDEQYF. The DNA for the CDR3 is TGCGCCAGCAGCTTGGAGGTTTTAGCGGGAGACATCGACGAGCAGTACTTC. The rearrangement uses TRBV5-1 and TRBJ2-7; 9 nucleotides line up with TRBD2. The CDR3 sequence is 17 residues long. Germline loops: CDR1 SGHRS, CDR2 YFSETQ. Trimming removed 0 bases from V and 5 bases from J; junction bases left unmatched: 12.

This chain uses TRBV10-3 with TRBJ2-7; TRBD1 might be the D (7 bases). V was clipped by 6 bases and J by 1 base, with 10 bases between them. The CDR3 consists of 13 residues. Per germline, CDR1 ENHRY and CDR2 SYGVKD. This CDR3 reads CAIREGASYEQYF. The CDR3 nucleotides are TGTGCCATCAGGGAGGGGGCGTCCTACGAGCAGTACTTC.

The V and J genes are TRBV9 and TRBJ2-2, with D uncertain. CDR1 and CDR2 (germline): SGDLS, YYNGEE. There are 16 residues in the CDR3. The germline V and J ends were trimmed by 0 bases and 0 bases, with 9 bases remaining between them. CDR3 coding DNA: TGTGCCAGCAGCGTAGCTATAGAAACGAACACCGGGGAGCTGTTTTTT. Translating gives CASSVAIETNTGELFF.

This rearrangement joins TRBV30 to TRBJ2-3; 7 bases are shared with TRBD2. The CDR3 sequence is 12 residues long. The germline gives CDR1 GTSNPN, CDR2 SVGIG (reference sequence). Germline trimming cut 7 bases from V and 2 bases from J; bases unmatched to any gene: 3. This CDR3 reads CAYSGNTDTQYF. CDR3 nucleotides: TGTGCCTACAGCGGGAACACAGATACGCAGTATTTT.

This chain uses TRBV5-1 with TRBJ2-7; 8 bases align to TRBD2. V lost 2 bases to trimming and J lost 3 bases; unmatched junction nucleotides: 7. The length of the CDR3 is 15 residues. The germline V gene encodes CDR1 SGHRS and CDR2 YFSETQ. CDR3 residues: CASSFGPGGIYEQYF. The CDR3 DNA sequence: TGCGCCAGCAGCTTTGGGCCGGGAGGGATCTACGAGCAGTACTTC.

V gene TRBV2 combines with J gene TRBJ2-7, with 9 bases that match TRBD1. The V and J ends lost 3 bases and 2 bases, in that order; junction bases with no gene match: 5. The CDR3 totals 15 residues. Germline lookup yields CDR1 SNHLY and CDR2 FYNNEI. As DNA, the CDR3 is TGTGCCAGCAGTGAGAAGACAGGGGGTCCCTACGAGCAGTACTTC. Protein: CASSEKTGGPYEQYF.

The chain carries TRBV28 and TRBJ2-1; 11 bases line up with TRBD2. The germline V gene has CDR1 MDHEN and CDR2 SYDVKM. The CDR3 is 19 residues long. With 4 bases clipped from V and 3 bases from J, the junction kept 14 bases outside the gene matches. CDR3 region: CASSSTRKSTSGIYNEQFF. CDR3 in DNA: TGTGCCAGCAGTTCCACCCGAAAATCGACTAGCGGGATCTACAATGAGCAGTTCTTC.